This T cell receptor (beta chain) was observed in a study of blood T cell repertoires in COVID-19. Across the whole study: Material from acute and convalescent COVID-19 was sourced from the United States, Italy and Spain. In each case, the material was cDNA or gDNA derived from T cells, B-cell-depleted T cells, or PBMCs.

Authors' methods: Reference gene primer amplification gave estimated nucleated cell counts. Profiling relied on immunoSEQ multiplex PCR, and the TCRdb table lists in-frame clones only, not all of them. D and trimming were read from the DNA, whereas the V and J calls and clone size are those reported in that table. The sample contains around 340,000 clones, around four fifths of which appear only once. The sequenced sample consisted of peripheral blood. This TCR came from a man aged 25 to 40 with active or convalescent COVID-19.

CDR3 loop: CASSSQDVGGNQPQHF. The CDR3 bases are TGTGCCAGCAGTTCCCAAGATGTGGGGGGAAATCAGCCCCAGCATTTT. J is TRBJ1-5 and V is TRBV28, with D maybe TRBD1 (5 bases). The CDR3 consists of 16 residues. The germline gives CDR1 MDHEN, CDR2 SYDVKM. Trimming removed 4 bases at V and 4 bases at J, with 17 bases between.